The entry below describes one TCR beta chain. The antigen remains unidentified. The CDR3 length is 14 residues. Germline loops: CDR1 SGHKS, CDR2 YYEKEE (reference sequence). Between the trimmed V and J ends, which lost 0 bases and 2 bases, there was a span of 9 bases. This sample is part of a study of PD-L1 blockade in urothelial cancer. Study-level background: Blood samples had a median of 141,255 T cells, roughly 84,000 unique TCRs, and clonality 0.08 to 0.09. Regarding the study as a whole: Better survival was predicted when blood TCR clonality before treatment fell below the median. Patients with durable benefit had greater blood expansion of tumor-associated TCR clones 3 weeks into treatment.

Measured with immunoSEQ multiplex PCR; TCRdb has only the in-frame clones, and not every one. The repertoire consists of 85,000 to 130,000 clones, with roughly nine tenths occurring once and the leading ten covering 0.7% to 0.95%. This receptor was obtained from an elderly woman with urothelial cancer. The sample here was PBMCs, taken around atezolizumab (anti-PD-L1) treatment. The chain is built from TRBV5-5 and TRBJ2-7; tentatively, D is TRBD1 (5 bases). CDR3 DNA sequence: TGTGCCAGCAGCTTGGCGTCAGGGACCTACGAGCAGTACTTC. It translates to CASSLASGTYEQYF. The full variable domain, its missing parts supplied by reference TRBV5-5 and TRBJ2-7, is DAGVTQSPTHLIKTRGQQVTLRCSPISGHKSVSWYQQVLGQGPQFIFQYYEKEERGRGNFPDRFSARQFPNYSSELNVNALLLGDSALYLCASSLASGTYEQYFGPGTRLTVT.